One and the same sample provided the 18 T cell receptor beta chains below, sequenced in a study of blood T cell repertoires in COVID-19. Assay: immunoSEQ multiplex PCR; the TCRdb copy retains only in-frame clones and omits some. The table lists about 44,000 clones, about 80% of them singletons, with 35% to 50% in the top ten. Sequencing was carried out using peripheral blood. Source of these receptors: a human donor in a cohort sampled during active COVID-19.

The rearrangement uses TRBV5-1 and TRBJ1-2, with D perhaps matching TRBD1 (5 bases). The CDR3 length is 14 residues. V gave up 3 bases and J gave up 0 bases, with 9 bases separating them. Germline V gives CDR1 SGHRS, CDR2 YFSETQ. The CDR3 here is CASSSSTANYGYTF. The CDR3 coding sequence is TGCGCCAGCAGCTCCTCGACAGCTAACTATGGCTACACCTTC.

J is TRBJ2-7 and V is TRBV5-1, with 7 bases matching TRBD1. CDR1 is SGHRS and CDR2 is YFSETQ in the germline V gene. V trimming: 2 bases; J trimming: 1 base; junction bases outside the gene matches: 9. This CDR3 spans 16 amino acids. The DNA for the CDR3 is TGCGCCAGCAGCTTTACCACAGGGGTCAATTCCTACGAGCAGTACTTC. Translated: CASSFTTGVNSYEQYF.

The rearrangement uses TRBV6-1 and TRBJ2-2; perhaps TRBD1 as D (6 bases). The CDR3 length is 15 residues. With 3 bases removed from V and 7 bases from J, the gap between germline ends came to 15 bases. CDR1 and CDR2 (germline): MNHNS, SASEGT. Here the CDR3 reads CASSEFYLQGGELFF. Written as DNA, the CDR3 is TGTGCCAGCAGTGAGTTTTATCTACAGGGCGGGGAGCTGTTTTTT.

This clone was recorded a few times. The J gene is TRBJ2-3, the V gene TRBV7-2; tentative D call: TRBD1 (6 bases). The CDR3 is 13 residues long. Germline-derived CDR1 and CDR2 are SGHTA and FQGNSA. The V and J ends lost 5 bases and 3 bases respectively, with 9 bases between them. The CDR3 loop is CASSNRVTDTQYF. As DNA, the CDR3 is TGTGCCAGCAGCAACAGGGTAACAGATACGCAGTATTTT.

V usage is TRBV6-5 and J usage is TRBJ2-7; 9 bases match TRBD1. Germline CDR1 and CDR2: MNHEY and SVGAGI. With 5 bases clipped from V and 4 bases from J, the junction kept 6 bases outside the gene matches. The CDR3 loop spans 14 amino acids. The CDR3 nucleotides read TGTGCCAGCAGTCCGGGACAGGGTGGATACGAGCAGTACTTC. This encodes CASSPGQGGYEQYF.

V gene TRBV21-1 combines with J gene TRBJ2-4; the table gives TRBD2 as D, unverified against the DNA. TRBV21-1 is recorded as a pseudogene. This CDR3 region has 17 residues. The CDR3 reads CASSISLLSGAKNIQYF. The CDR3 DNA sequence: TGTGCCAGCTCCATCTCGCTCCTTTCGGGGGCCAAAAACATTCAGTACTTC.

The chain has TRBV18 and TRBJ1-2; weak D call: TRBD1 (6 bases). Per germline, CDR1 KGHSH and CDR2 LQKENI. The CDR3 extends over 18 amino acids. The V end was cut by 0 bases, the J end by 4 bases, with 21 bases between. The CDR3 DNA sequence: TGTGCCAGCTCACCACCGTTACCGGGGCCGCAAGGGGGCTATGGCTACACCTTC. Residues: CASSPPLPGPQGGYGYTF. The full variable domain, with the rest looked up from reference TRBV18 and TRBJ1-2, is NAGVMQNPRHLVRRRGQEARLRCSPMKGHSHVYWYRQLPEEGLKFMVYLQKENIIDESGMPKERFSAEFPKEGPSILRIQQVVRGDSAAYFCASSPPLPGPQGGYGYTFGSGTRLTVV.

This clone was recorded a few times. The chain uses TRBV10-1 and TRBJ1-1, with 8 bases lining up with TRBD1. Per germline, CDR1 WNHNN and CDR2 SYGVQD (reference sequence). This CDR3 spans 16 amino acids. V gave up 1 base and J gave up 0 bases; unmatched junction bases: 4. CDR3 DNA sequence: TGCGCCAGCAGTGAGTTGTCAGGGGGCTTGAACACTGAAGCTTTCTTT. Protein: CASSELSGGLNTEAFF.

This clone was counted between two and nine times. The DNA of the CDR3 is TGTGCCAGCAGTGCCCGACAGAGCTCCTATAATTCACCCCTCCACTTT. This sequence encodes CASSARQSSYNSPLHF. This chain connects TRBV2 to TRBJ1-6, with a weak D call TRBD1 (5 bases). This CDR3 is 16 amino acids long. Germline V gives CDR1 SNHLY, CDR2 FYNNEI. V lost 4 bases and J 0 bases, leaving 10 bases between the germline ends.

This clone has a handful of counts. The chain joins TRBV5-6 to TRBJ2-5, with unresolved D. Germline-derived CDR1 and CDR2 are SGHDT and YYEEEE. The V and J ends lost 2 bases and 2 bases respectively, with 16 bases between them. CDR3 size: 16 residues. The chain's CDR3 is CASSFAGGSVQETQYF. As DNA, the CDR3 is TGTGCCAGCAGCTTTGCAGGTGGGTCCGTACAAGAGACCCAGTACTTC.

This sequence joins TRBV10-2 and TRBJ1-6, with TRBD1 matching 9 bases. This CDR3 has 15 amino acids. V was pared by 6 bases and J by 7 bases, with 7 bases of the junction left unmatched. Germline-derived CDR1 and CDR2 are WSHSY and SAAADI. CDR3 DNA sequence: TGCGCCAGCAGCGAACAGGGGGCCAGGAATTCACCCCTCCACTTT. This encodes CASSEQGARNSPLHF.

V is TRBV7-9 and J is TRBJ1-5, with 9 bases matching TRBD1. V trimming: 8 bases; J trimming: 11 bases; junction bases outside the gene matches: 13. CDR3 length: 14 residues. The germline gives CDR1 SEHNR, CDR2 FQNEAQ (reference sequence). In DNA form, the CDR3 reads TGTGCCAGCGCCCCGGGACAGGGAGGAGAGTCCCAGCATTTT. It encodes CASAPGQGGESQHF.

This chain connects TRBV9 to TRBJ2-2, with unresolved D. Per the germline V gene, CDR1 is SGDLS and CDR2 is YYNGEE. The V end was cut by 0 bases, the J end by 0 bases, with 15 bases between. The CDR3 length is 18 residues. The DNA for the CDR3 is TGTGCCAGCAGCGTAGACGAGTCTTCCGTCGCGAACACCGGGGAGCTGTTTTTT. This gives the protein CASSVDESSVANTGELFF.

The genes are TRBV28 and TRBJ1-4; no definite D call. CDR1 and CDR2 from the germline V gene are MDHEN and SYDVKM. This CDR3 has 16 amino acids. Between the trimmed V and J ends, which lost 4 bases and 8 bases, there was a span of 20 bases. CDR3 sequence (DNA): TGTGCCAGCAGTTCCTCCCGACGGGCACGAGGGGAAAAACTGTTTTTT. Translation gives CASSSSRRARGEKLFF.

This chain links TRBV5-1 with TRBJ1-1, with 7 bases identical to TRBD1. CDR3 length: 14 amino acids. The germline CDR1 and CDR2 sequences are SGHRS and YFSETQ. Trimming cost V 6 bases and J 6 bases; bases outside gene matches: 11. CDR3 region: CASTWDSYRAEAFF. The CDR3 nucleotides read TGCGCCAGCACTTGGGACAGCTACAGGGCTGAAGCTTTCTTT.

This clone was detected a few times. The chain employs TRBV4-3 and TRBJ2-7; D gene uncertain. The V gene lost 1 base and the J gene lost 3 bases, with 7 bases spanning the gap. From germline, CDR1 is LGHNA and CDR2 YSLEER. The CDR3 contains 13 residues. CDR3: CASSQVLGYEQYF. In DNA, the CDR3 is TGCGCCAGCAGCCAAGTCCTCGGCTACGAGCAGTACTTC.

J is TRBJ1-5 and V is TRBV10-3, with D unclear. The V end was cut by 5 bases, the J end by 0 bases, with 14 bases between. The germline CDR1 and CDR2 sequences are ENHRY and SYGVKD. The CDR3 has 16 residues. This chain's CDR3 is CAISQDGLHSNQPQHF. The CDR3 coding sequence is TGTGCCATCAGTCAAGACGGACTTCATAGCAATCAGCCCCAGCATTTT.

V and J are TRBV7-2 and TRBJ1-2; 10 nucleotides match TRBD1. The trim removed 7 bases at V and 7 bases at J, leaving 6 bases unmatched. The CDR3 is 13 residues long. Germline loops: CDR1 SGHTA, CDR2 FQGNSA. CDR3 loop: CASTPDRGFGYTF. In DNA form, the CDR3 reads TGTGCCAGCACCCCGGACAGGGGGTTTGGCTACACCTTC. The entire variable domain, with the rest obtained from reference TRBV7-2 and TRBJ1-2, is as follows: GAGVSQSPSNKVTEKGKDVELRCDPISGHTALYWYRQSLGQGLEFLIYFQGNSAPDKSGLPSDRFSAERTGGSVSTLTIQRTQQEDSAVYLCASTPDRGFGYTFGSGTRLTVV.